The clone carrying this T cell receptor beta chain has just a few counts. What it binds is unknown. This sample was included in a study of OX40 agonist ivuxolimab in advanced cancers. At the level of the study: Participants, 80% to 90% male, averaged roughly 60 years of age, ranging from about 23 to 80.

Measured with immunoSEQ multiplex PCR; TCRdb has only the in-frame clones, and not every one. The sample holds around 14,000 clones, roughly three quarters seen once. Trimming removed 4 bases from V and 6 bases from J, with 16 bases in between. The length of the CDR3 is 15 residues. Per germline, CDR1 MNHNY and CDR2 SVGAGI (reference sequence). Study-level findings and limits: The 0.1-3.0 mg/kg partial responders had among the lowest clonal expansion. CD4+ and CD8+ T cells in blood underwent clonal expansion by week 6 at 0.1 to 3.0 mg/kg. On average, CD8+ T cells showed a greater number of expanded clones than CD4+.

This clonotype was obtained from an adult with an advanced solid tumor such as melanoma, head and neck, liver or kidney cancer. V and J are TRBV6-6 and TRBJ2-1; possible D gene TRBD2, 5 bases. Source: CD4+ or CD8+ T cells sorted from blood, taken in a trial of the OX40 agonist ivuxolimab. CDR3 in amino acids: CASSSTSGVGNEQFF. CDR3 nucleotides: TGTGCCAGCAGTTCAACTAGTGGGGTGGGCAATGAGCAGTTCTTC.